This TCR beta chain was recorded in a study of blood T cell repertoires in COVID-19. Across the whole study: Material from acute and convalescent COVID-19 was sourced from the United States, Italy and Spain. T cells, B-cell-depleted T cells, or PBMCs provided the cDNA or gDNA that served as material.

CDR3 length equals 13 residues. V shed 6 bases, J shed 2 bases, and the junction held 2 bases outside the gene matches. Per the study methods: It was from reference gene primer amplification that nucleated cell counts were estimated. Clones were sequenced by immunoSEQ multiplex PCR, and TCRdb holds only the in-frame ones, with some missing. That table supplies the V and J calls and clone size; D and trimming were determined from the DNA. The sample shows about 140,000 clones, approximately 83% of them seen only once. This clone was recorded a few times. The genes are TRBV12-3 or TRBV12-4 and TRBJ1-2, with TRBD1 matching over 8 bases. The sample was peripheral blood. This TCR came from a human donor in a cohort sampled during active COVID-19. The CDR3 here is CASSRGRNYGYTF. CDR3 coding DNA: TGTGCCAGCAGCAGGGGGCGGAACTATGGCTACACCTTC.